Presented here are 29 T cell receptor beta chains from one specimen sequenced in a study of CD8+CD57+ T cells in acquired aplastic anemia. Genomic DNA constituted the template upon which TCR beta VDJ and CDR3 profiling was performed. MiXCR was run by TCRdb on the reads, yielding one entry per CDR3 protein. The data contain around 200,000 distinct CDR3 sequences, over 40% of them singletons. Patients chosen for sequencing had CD8+CD57+ cells that had expanded, as shown by flow cytometry. The material sequenced was sorted CD4+, CD8+, or CD8+CD57+ T cells (not recorded which) from PBMCs. The receptors derive from a human donor with aplastic anemia.

The J gene is TRBJ2-3, the V gene TRBV10-3, with 7 bases matching TRBD2. J lost 7 bases, V lost 8 bases, and 12 bases had no gene match. The CDR3 runs 14 residues. CDR1 is ENHRY and CDR2 is SYGVKD in the germline V gene. The DNA for the CDR3 is TGTGCCATCTGGGGGGGGACTCAGACGAATACGCAGTATTTT. Its protein product is CAIWGGTQTNTQYF.

This clonotype was counted ten times or more. The chain employs TRBV6-6 and TRBJ2-4, with D unclear. Germline V gene sequence: CDR1 MNHNY, CDR2 SVGAGI (reference sequence). This CDR3 region has 15 residues. Trimming took 0 bases from V and 8 from J, leaving 14 bases between them. CDR3 coding DNA: TGTGCCAGCAGTTACTCGAAGGCCTGGGTAGACATTCAGTACTTC. It codes for CASSYSKAWVDIQYF.

The V and J genes are TRBV20-1 and TRBJ1-3; 7 bases map to TRBD1. In germline, CDR1 is DFQATT, CDR2 SNEGSKA (reference sequence). Trimming at V came to 3 bases and at J to 2 bases, leaving 7 bases not matched to a gene. The CDR3 consists of 15 residues. CDR3: CSASLRQGAGNTIYF. CDR3 sequence (DNA): TGCAGTGCTAGCTTGAGGCAGGGGGCTGGAAACACCATATATTTT.

CDR3 nucleotides: TGTGCCAGCAGCACCTTAGCGGGTTACAACGAGCAGTACTTC. This translates into CASSTLAGYNEQYF. The rearrangement joins TRBV5-6 to TRBJ2-7; 7 positions agree with TRBD2. The ends lost 4 bases at V and 5 bases at J; junction bases unmatched: 9. The CDR3 runs 14 residues. Germline loops: CDR1 SGHDT, CDR2 YYEEEE.

This clonotype was detected ten times or more. The chain combines TRBV20-1 with TRBJ2-7; D unresolved. Germline CDR1 is DFQATT and CDR2 is SNEGSKA (reference sequence). The CDR3 has 13 amino acids. Trimming stripped 5 bases from V and 6 bases from J, with 17 bases between. The CDR3 sequence is CSALFQVASEQYF. For the CDR3, the DNA is TGCAGTGCTCTCTTTCAGGTGGCTTCCGAGCAGTACTTC.

The table lists this clonotype with many counts. The chain couples TRBV6-2 or TRBV6-3 to TRBJ1-2; a weak D match, TRBD1 (6 bases). CDR1 MNHEY and CDR2 SVGEGT come from the germline V gene. The V end lost 6 bases, the J end lost 4 bases, and 9 bases lay between the germline ends. This CDR3 has 12 residues. CDR3 protein: CASSRTVYGYTF. CDR3 bases: TGTGCCAGCAGCAGGACAGTCTATGGCTACACCTTC.

The V call is TRBV19, the J call TRBJ2-1; D gene unclear. The V end was cut by 3 bases, the J end by 5 bases, with 5 bases between. The CDR3 runs 12 residues. Germline V CDR1 and CDR2: LNHDA, SQIVND (reference sequence). CDR3 nucleotides: TGTGCCAGTAGTATTGGGCACAATGAGCAGTTCTTC. Encoded protein: CASSIGHNEQFF.

This rearrangement joins TRBV5-1 to TRBJ2-5, with D possibly being TRBD1 or TRBD2 (7 bases each). Trimming shortened V by 0 bases and J by 3 bases, and 12 bases separated the two germline ends. Looked up from germline, CDR1 is SGHRS and CDR2 is YFSETQ. This CDR3 comprises 15 residues. DNA of the CDR3: TGCGCCAGCAGCTTGGGGGGGGGACAGAAAGAGACCCAGTACTTC. The encoded protein is CASSLGGGQKETQYF.

This clonotype occurred many times. The chain is built from TRBV5-6 and TRBJ1-5, with 9 positions matching TRBD1. This CDR3 comprises 15 residues. Per germline, CDR1 SGHDT and CDR2 YYEEEE. V shed 4 bases and J 7 bases; nucleotides not matched to a gene: 9. The CDR3 spells CASSGGTGLRQPQHF. The CDR3 DNA follows: TGTGCCAGCAGCGGCGGGACAGGGTTACGGCAGCCCCAGCATTTT.

This clonotype was counted a single time. DNA of the CDR3: TGTGCCAGCAGCTTATTCCTCCATGAGCAGTTCTTC. It is translated as CASSLFLHEQFF. The chain employs TRBV7-8 and TRBJ2-1, with D hard to call. The V gene's germline CDR1 is SGHVS and CDR2 FQNEAQ. Trimming removed 2 bases at V and 8 bases at J, with 7 bases between. This CDR3 is built from 12 residues.

This clonotype was seen ten or more times. The J gene is TRBJ1-5, the V gene TRBV2; 7 bases are a match to TRBD1. CDR1 is SNHLY, CDR2 FYNNEI, per germline. Trimming took 3 bases from V and 3 from J; bases not matched to a gene: 5. The CDR3 is 15 amino acids. CDR3 bases: TGTGCCAGCAGTGAGGACAGGACACCCAATCAGCCCCAGCATTTT. Translation: CASSEDRTPNQPQHF.

This chain connects TRBV7-9 to TRBJ2-7, with D possibly being TRBD1 or TRBD2 (5 bases each). The CDR3 covers 16 residues. Per germline, CDR1 SEHNR and CDR2 FQNEAQ (reference sequence). V gave up 2 bases and J gave up 7 bases, with 21 bases separating them. In DNA, the CDR3 is TGTGCCAGCAGCTTACCTAAGGGACCGGGCCTTTATGAGCAGTACTTC. It specifies CASSLPKGPGLYEQYF.

The chain employs TRBV19 and TRBJ1-4; D is ambiguous. The CDR3 has 12 residues. The ends were cut back, 4 bases at V and 6 bases at J, with 6 bases in the middle. From germline, CDR1 is LNHDA and CDR2 SQIVND (reference sequence). The CDR3 sequence is CASSTTDEKLFF. In DNA, the CDR3 is TGTGCCAGTAGTACAACGGATGAAAAACTGTTTTTT.

Details on this clonotype: The junction shows a germline mismatch at one end, possibly a read error. CDR3 in DNA: TGTGCCAGCGGGCAGGGACGGAACTATGGCCACACCTTC. This gives the protein CASGQGRNYGHTF. J is TRBJ1-2 and V is TRBV3-1; the D gene is possibly TRBD1 (5 bases). CDR1 is LGHDT and CDR2 is YNNKEL in the germline V gene (reference sequence). This CDR3 contains 13 residues.

Only a few counts were recorded for this clonotype. A read error may be the cause here, since a much bigger clone is one base away. The chain employs TRBV5-6 and TRBJ1-5; maybe TRBD1 (6 bases). The CDR3 totals 14 residues. V gave up 4 bases and J gave up 6 bases, with 14 bases separating them. CDR1 SGHDT and CDR2 YYEEEE come from the germline V gene. The CDR3 loop reads CASSLQGFGQPQHF. The CDR3 DNA follows: TGTGCCAGCAGCCTGCAGGGGTTTGGTCAGCCCCAGCATTTT. The whole variable domain, remainder taken from reference TRBV5-6 and TRBJ1-5, is DAGVTQSPTHLIKTRGQQVTLRCSPKSGHDTVSWYQQALGQGPQFIFQYYEEEERQRGNFPDRFSGHQFPNYSSELNVNALLLGDSALYLCASSLQGFGQPQHFGDGTRLSIL.

The chain links TRBV2 to TRBJ2-7; 10 bases match TRBD1. With 5 bases clipped from V and 6 bases from J, the junction kept 13 bases outside the gene matches. Germline CDR1 SNHLY, CDR2 FYNNEI. CDR3 length equals 16 residues. CDR3 DNA sequence: TGTGCCAGCAGTCTAGGCCCCGGGACAGGGGTTGGCGAGCAGTACTTC. Translated: CASSLGPGTGVGEQYF.

The chain links TRBV12-3 or TRBV12-4 to TRBJ1-2; TRBD1 might be the D (6 bases). The V and J ends lost 1 base and 5 bases respectively, with 11 bases between them. This CDR3 is 14 amino acids long. The CDR3 sequence is CASSLGQASYGYTF. The CDR3 DNA reads TGTGCCAGCAGTTTAGGACAGGCCTCGTATGGCTACACCTTC.

This clonotype occurred many times. V is TRBV6-6 and J is TRBJ1-5; D ambiguous. CDR1 is MNHNY, CDR2 SVGAGI, per germline (reference sequence). V was cut by 2 bases and J by 2 bases, with 4 bases left in between. This CDR3 is built from 13 residues. The CDR3: CASSYIGNQPQHF. In DNA form, the CDR3 reads TGTGCCAGCAGTTACATTGGCAATCAGCCCCAGCATTTT.

V is TRBV2 and J is TRBJ2-3, with 13 bases matching TRBD2. The CDR3 is 16 residues long. Germline-derived CDR1 and CDR2 are SNHLY and FYNNEI. Trimming cost V 4 bases and J 1 base; bases outside gene matches: 2. The DNA of the CDR3 is TGTGCCAGCAGTGGTGGGACTAGCGGGGGCACAGATACGCAGTATTTT. Amino acid sequence: CASSGGTSGGTDTQYF.

In the case of this clonotype: This sequence may be a read error, since a much larger clone differs from it by one base. Given the absence of the conserved phenylalanine or tryptophan at the CDR3 end, a read error is likely. J is TRBJ2-5 and V is TRBV5-1, with TRBD2 matching 7 bases. V gave up 6 bases and J gave up 1 base; unmatched junction bases: 0. This CDR3 has 12 residues. Germline-derived CDR1 and CDR2 are SGHRS and YFSETQ. CDR3 DNA sequence: TGCGCCAGCACGGGGGGCCAAGAGACCCAGTACTCC. This codes for CASTGGQETQYS.

This clonotype was counted only a few times. This may arise from a read error, as a much more abundant clone is one base away. V usage is TRBV4-3 and J usage is TRBJ1-2; tentative D call: TRBD1 (5 bases). Germline V gene sequence: CDR1 LGHNA, CDR2 YSLEER. The CDR3 length is 13 residues. V lost 8 bases and J 2 bases, leaving 12 bases between the germline ends. The CDR3 protein is CASGRDSNYGYTF. In DNA, the CDR3 is TGCGCCAGCGGCCGGGACTCAAACTATGGCTACACCTTC.

This clonotype turned up a few times. The chain joins TRBV5-1 to TRBJ2-7; 7 bases fit TRBD1. The V gene's germline CDR1 is SGHRS and CDR2 YFSETQ. This CDR3 contains 15 residues. V gave up 1 base and J gave up 4 bases; unmatched junction bases: 8. CDR3 sequence (DNA): TGCGCCAGCAGCTTGTCTGGGACAGTCTCGTACGAGCAGTACTTC. This encodes CASSLSGTVSYEQYF. Full variable domain (missing parts from reference TRBV5-1 and TRBJ2-7): KAGVTQTPRYLIKTRGQQVTLSCSPISGHRSVSWYQQTPGQGLQFLFEYFSETQRNKGNFPGRFSGRQFSNSRSEMNVSTLELGDSALYLCASSLSGTVSYEQYFGPGTRLTVT.

This chain uses TRBV10-3 with TRBJ1-6; the D gene is possibly TRBD1 (6 bases). The CDR3 runs to 13 residues. Trimming cost V 8 bases and J 8 bases, with 13 bases left between them. CDR1 is ENHRY, CDR2 SYGVKD, per germline. CDR3 coding DNA: TGTGCCATCGCCCGGGACATTGATTCACCCCTCCACTTT. Translated: CAIARDIDSPLHF.

On this clonotype: Its ends do not fully match the called genes, so a read error is possible. The chain recombines TRBV29-1 with TRBJ1-1, with D unclear. The CDR3 loop spans 11 amino acids. Germline values: CDR1 SQVTM, CDR2 ANQGSEA. CDR3 nucleotides: TGCAGCGTTGCCCTGTCCACTAAAGCTTTCTTT. It specifies CSVALSTKAFF.

The chain couples TRBV7-2 to TRBJ2-3; D is perhaps TRBD1 or TRBD2 (7 bases each). V was shortened by 6 bases and J by 4 bases, with 11 bases between the two germline ends. The CDR3 sequence is 13 residues long. CDR1 SGHTA and CDR2 FQGNSA come from the germline V gene. CDR3 nucleotide sequence: TGTGCCAGCAGGCCAGGGGGGGCAGATACGCAGTATTTT. Protein: CASRPGGADTQYF.

The rearrangement uses TRBV19 and TRBJ2-5; 10 bases map to TRBD1. Germline loops: CDR1 LNHDA, CDR2 SQIVND (reference sequence). Germline trimming cut 7 bases from V and 3 bases from J; bases unmatched to any gene: 8. The CDR3 is 15 residues long. CDR3 nucleotides: TGTGCCAGTACCTCGACAGGGGGCCGGGAAGAGACCCAGTACTTC. This codes for CASTSTGGREETQYF.

This clonotype was recorded at least ten times. V usage is TRBV7-9 and J usage is TRBJ1-2; D is unresolved. The V gene lost 5 bases and the J gene lost 6 bases, with 19 bases spanning the gap. This CDR3 spans 15 amino acids. Germline V gene data show CDR1 as SEHNR and CDR2 as FQNEAQ (reference sequence). Here the CDR3 DNA reads TGTGCCAGCAGCCCCCCGAGGCCGATGGAGCATGGCTACACCTTC. This sequence encodes CASSPPRPMEHGYTF.

This clonotype was detected ten times or more. The V and J genes are TRBV5-4 and TRBJ2-7, with TRBD2 as a possible D gene (6 bases). V lost 9 bases and J 5 bases, leaving 18 bases between the germline ends. The CDR3 is 13 amino acids. From germline, CDR1 is SGHNT and CDR2 YYREEE (reference sequence). The CDR3 DNA is TGTGCCACCTCCTCCCACCAGCGGGACGAGCAGTACTTC. Translated: CATSSHQRDEQYF. The full variable domain, rest sourced from reference TRBV5-4 and TRBJ2-7, is ETGVTQSPTHLIKTRGQQVTLRCSSQSGHNTVSWYQQALGQGPQFIFQYYREEENGRGNFPPRFSGLQFPNYSSELNVNALELDDSALYLCATSSHQRDEQYFGPGTRLTVT.

This chain links TRBV14 with TRBJ2-7, with D perhaps TRBD1 (6 bases). Trimming pared 2 bases from V and 5 bases from J, leaving 10 bases between. Germline CDR1 and CDR2: SGHDN and FVKESK. This CDR3 comprises 13 residues. Written as DNA, the CDR3 is TGTGCCAGCAGCCAATACAGGGTGGACGAGCAGTACTTC. Translated: CASSQYRVDEQYF.